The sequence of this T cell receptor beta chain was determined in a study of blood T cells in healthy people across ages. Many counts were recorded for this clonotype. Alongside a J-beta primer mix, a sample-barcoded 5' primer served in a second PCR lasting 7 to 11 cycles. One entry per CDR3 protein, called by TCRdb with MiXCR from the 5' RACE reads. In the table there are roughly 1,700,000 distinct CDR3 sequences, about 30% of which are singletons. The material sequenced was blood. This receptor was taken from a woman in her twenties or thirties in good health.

This chain's CDR3 is CASSLSVGSDTQYF. The CDR3 bases are TGCGCCAGCAGCTTAAGTGTCGGATCAGATACGCAGTATTTT. The rearrangement joins TRBV5-1 to TRBJ2-3; no clear D gene. Germline loops: CDR1 SGHRS, CDR2 YFSETQ. The CDR3 has 14 residues. The germline V and J ends were trimmed by 2 bases and 4 bases, with 11 bases remaining between them. The whole variable domain, remainder taken from reference TRBV5-1 and TRBJ2-3, is KAGVTQTPRYLIKTRGQQVTLSCSPISGHRSVSWYQQTPGQGLQFLFEYFSETQRNKGNFPGRFSGRQFSNSRSEMNVSTLELGDSALYLCASSLSVGSDTQYFGPGTRLTVL.